The 12 T cell receptor beta chains below were found in one sample sequenced in a study of technical replicates of blood from several donors. TCRdb's copy holds only in-frame clones and misses some; the assay was immunoSEQ multiplex PCR. The repertoire has tens of thousands of clones, around 96% of them found once; the top ten carry 0.35% to 0.4%. The material sequenced was T cells isolated from PBMCs. The receptors shown here come from a human donor in good health.

The CDR3 nucleotides are TGTGCCAGCAGCCCTACTAGCGGGAGTCACAATGAGCAGTTCTTC. Its protein is CASSPTSGSHNEQFF. This chain links TRBV11-1 with TRBJ2-1; 11 nucleotides align to TRBD2. This CDR3 contains 15 residues. Germline CDR1 is SGHAT and CDR2 is FQDESV (reference sequence). The ends lost 5 bases at V and 5 bases at J; junction bases unmatched: 5.

The genes are TRBV30 and TRBJ2-5; possibly TRBD2 for D (5 bases). The CDR3 has 13 amino acids. The ends were cut back, 3 bases at V and 4 bases at J, with 12 bases in the middle. CDR1 and CDR2 (germline): GTSNPN, SVGIG (reference sequence). CDR3: CAWRRAPSETQYF. DNA of the CDR3: TGTGCCTGGAGGAGGGCCCCCTCAGAGACCCAGTACTTC.

The genes are TRBV29-1 and TRBJ2-1; 8 bases are a match to TRBD2. CDR1 and CDR2 (germline): SQVTM, ANQGSEA. The junction had 8 bases not matched to a gene; V was cut back by 3 bases and J by 7 bases. This CDR3 contains 14 residues. The CDR3 loop is CSVDSAGAVNEQFF. The CDR3 DNA sequence: TGCAGCGTTGATTCAGCGGGAGCCGTGAATGAGCAGTTCTTC.

The CDR3 nucleotides read TGTGCCAGCAGTACCGACAGGGGCTACGAGCAGTACTTC. This gives the protein CASSTDRGYEQYF. The chain employs TRBV11-2 and TRBJ2-7, with TRBD1 matching over 8 bases. Per germline, CDR1 SGHAT and CDR2 FQNNGV. The CDR3 contains 13 residues. The junction had 4 bases not matched to a gene; V was cut back by 6 bases and J by 3 bases.

The genes are TRBV11-2 and TRBJ2-7, with D possibly being TRBD2 (6 bases). V shed 1 base and J shed 4 bases, with 14 bases lying between them. CDR1 is SGHAT and CDR2 is FQNNGV in the germline V gene. CDR3 length: 15 amino acids. CDR3 region: CASSLVGSGNYEQYF. The CDR3 nucleotides are TGTGCCAGCAGCTTAGTCGGGAGCGGAAATTACGAGCAGTACTTC.

The rearrangement joins TRBV6-5 to TRBJ2-7, with 7 bases that match TRBD1. CDR1 is MNHEY and CDR2 is SVGAGI in the germline V gene. J was trimmed by 4 bases and V by 2 bases; bases with no gene match: 5. CDR3 length equals 14 residues. This CDR3 is CASSYMRGRYEQYF. The CDR3 DNA follows: TGTGCCAGCAGTTACATGAGGGGGCGGTACGAGCAGTACTTC.

This sequence joins TRBV9 and TRBJ2-7; tentatively, D is TRBD2 (5 bases). Germline V gene sequence: CDR1 SGDLS, CDR2 YYNGEE. V lost 4 bases and J lost 4, with 24 bases in between. There are 17 residues in the CDR3. CDR3 nucleotides: TGTGCCAGCAGCCCTTTTACTAGACCCCGGCCTTTTTACGAGCAGTACTTC. It specifies CASSPFTRPRPFYEQYF.

This chain links TRBV4-1 with TRBJ2-5; 7 nucleotides match TRBD1. Per the germline V gene, CDR1 is MGHRA and CDR2 is YSYEKL. V trimming: 7 bases; J trimming: 5 bases; junction bases outside the gene matches: 10. The CDR3 runs 14 residues. The CDR3 nucleotides are TGCGCCAGCAAAGACTTGACAGGGCACGAGACCCAGTACTTC. It codes for CASKDLTGHETQYF.

The table lists this clone with a count of one. The rearrangement joins TRBV15 to TRBJ2-7, with TRBD1 as a possible D gene (6 bases). The CDR3 is 13 amino acids. Trimming removed 1 base at V and 6 bases at J, with 10 bases between. Per germline, CDR1 LNHNV and CDR2 YYDKDF (reference sequence). The DNA for the CDR3 is TGTGCCACCAGCAGAGGCCAGGGGCCCGAGCAGTACTTC. Its translation: CATSRGQGPEQYF.

J is TRBJ2-7 and V is TRBV6-4; TRBD1 matches 7 bases. The ends lost 10 bases at V and 6 bases at J; junction bases unmatched: 9. Per the germline V gene, CDR1 is MRHNA and CDR2 is SNTAGT. The CDR3 is 12 residues long. This CDR3 is CATTGERGEQYF. In DNA, the CDR3 is TGTGCCACCACAGGGGAAAGGGGCGAGCAGTACTTC.

V usage is TRBV19 and J usage is TRBJ1-4; D remains ambiguous. The germline gives CDR1 LNHDA, CDR2 SQIVND (reference sequence). Trimming took off 6 bases at V and 0 bases at J, with 23 bases between the two ends. This CDR3 is built from 19 residues. The CDR3 bases are TGTGCCAGTAGCCGTACCAGCGGCAGAAGATATGCAACTAATGAAAAACTGTTTTTT. This sequence encodes CASSRTSGRRYATNEKLFF.

This chain's CDR3 is CASKAGGYLQETQYF. The DNA for the CDR3 is TGTGCCAGCAAGGCAGGGGGCTACTTACAAGAGACCCAGTACTTC. The chain carries TRBV6-1 and TRBJ2-5, with 8 bases lining up with TRBD1. The CDR3 sequence is 15 residues long. V trimming: 7 bases; J trimming: 2 bases; junction bases outside the gene matches: 9. The germline gives CDR1 MNHNS, CDR2 SASEGT.